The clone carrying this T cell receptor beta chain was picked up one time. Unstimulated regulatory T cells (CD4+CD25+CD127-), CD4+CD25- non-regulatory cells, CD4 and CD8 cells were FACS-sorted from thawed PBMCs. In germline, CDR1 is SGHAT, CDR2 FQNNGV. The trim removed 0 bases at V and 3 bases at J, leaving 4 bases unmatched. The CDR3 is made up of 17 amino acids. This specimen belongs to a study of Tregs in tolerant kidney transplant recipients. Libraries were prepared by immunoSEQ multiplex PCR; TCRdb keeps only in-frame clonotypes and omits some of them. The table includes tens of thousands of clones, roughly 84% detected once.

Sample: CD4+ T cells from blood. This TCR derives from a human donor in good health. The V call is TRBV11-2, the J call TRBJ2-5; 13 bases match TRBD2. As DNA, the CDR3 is TGTGCCAGCAGCTTAGATTCGGGACTAGCGGGGAAAGAGACCCAGTACTTC. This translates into CASSLDSGLAGKETQYF.